The 4 T cell receptor beta chains below come from one sample, sequenced in a study of T cell repertoires in cytomegalovirus infection. In TCRdb, the reads were re-called with MiXCR into one record per CDR3 protein. The sample holds a few hundred thousand distinct CDR3 sequences, 9.1% seen once. Specimen: PBMCs. The receptors stem from a human donor in good health (CMV status not recorded). Some clones in this sample may be carry-over from other donors' samples.

This clonotype was counted ten times or more. The chain has TRBV19 and TRBJ1-2; 7 positions agree with TRBD1. Germline V gene sequence: CDR1 LNHDA, CDR2 SQIVND (reference sequence). V dropped 6 bases and J dropped 7; count of bases not matched to a gene: 11. CDR3 length: 14 residues. The CDR3 DNA reads TGTGCCAGTAGCTCCTTTGACAGGGCTGGTGGCTACACCTTC. Its translation: CASSSFDRAGGYTF.

This clonotype has just a few counts. The genes are TRBV6-1 and TRBJ2-3; D gene uncertain. The CDR3 contains 11 residues. From germline, CDR1 is MNHNS and CDR2 SASEGT. The ends were cut back, 8 bases at V and 3 bases at J, with 6 bases in the middle. CDR3 coding DNA: TGTGCCAGCGGCTATACAGATACGCAGTATTTT. Translated, it gives CASGYTDTQYF.

This clonotype occurred a few times. The gene calls are TRBV29-1 and TRBJ1-5; TRBD1 agrees at 8 bases. V was clipped by 4 bases and J by 6 bases; unmatched bases: 5. CDR3 length equals 13 residues. Germline V gene sequence: CDR1 SQVTM, CDR2 ANQGSEA. Here the CDR3 reads CSVVQGASQPQHF. CDR3 nucleotides: TGCAGCGTTGTCCAGGGGGCGAGTCAGCCCCAGCATTTT.

This clonotype has ten or more counts. The V and J genes are TRBV7-9 and TRBJ1-6; D perhaps matches TRBD1 (5 bases). CDR3 length equals 14 residues. The V end was cut by 3 bases, the J end by 7 bases, with 10 bases between. Looked up from germline, CDR1 is SEHNR and CDR2 is FQNEAQ (reference sequence). CDR3 protein: CASSLDGGNSPLHF. The CDR3 nucleotides are TGTGCCAGCAGCTTGGATGGGGGGAATTCACCCCTCCACTTT.